This T cell receptor beta chain was sequenced in a study of blood T cell repertoires in COVID-19. At the level of the study: COVID-19 samples from acute and convalescent phases originated in the United States, Italy and Spain. Sources were T cells, B-cell-depleted T cells, or PBMCs; the material itself was cDNA or gDNA.

In the authors' workflow: Estimation of nucleated cell counts was performed using reference gene primer amplification. Clones were read by immunoSEQ multiplex PCR, and TCRdb kept only the in-frame ones, dropping some. Clonal size and the V and J genes are those of that table, whereas D and trimming came from the DNA. The sample yields under 200,000 clones, about 85% seen once. There are 14 residues in the CDR3. Germline values: CDR1 SGHTA, CDR2 FQGNSA. V shed 1 base, J shed 16 bases, and the junction held 7 bases outside the gene matches. The chain has TRBV7-2 and TRBJ2-4, with 13 bases fitting TRBD2. The receptor was isolated from an elderly woman in a cohort sampled during active or convalescent COVID-19. Material for sequencing was peripheral blood. The chain's CDR3 is CASSLGLAGGDQYF. The CDR3 DNA sequence: TGTGCCAGCAGCTTAGGACTAGCGGGGGGCGACCAATACTTC. The complete variable domain, with remaining parts taken from reference TRBV7-2 and TRBJ2-4, reads GAGVSQSPSNKVTEKGKDVELRCDPISGHTALYWYRQSLGQGLEFLIYFQGNSAPDKSGLPSDRFSAERTGGSVSTLTIQRTQQEDSAVYLCASSLGLAGGDQYFGAGTRLSVL.